This T cell receptor beta chain appears in the sequencing data of a study of breast tumors, draining lymph nodes, adjacent tissues. Axillary draining lymph nodes of breast cancer patients supplied the node samples. TCRdb reanalysed the multiplex PCR reads using MiXCR and keeps one entry per CDR3 protein. The sample carries 100,000 or so distinct CDR3 sequences, less than 25% recorded once. Trimming removed 5 bases at V and 8 bases at J, with 11 bases between. CDR3 length equals 12 residues. Germline CDR1 reads LNHDA; CDR2 reads SQIVND (reference sequence). This clonotype was found many times. Antigen unknown. Study results and limitations: Findings are consistent with lymph node origin and intratumoral expansion of most tumor T cells. Compared with lymph nodes, tumors were less diverse; compared with nontumor tissue, more. Tumor T cell lymph node origin was a supported hypothesis, not proven.

The sequence derives from a female donor with breast cancer. Some clones in this sample may be carry-over from other donors' samples. The gene calls are TRBV19 and TRBJ2-3; D tentatively fits TRBD1 or TRBD2 (5 bases each). Sample: axillary lymph node tissue. CDR3 protein: CASSPGPFTQYF. CDR3 DNA: TGTGCCAGTAGTCCGGGGCCATTTACGCAGTATTTT.